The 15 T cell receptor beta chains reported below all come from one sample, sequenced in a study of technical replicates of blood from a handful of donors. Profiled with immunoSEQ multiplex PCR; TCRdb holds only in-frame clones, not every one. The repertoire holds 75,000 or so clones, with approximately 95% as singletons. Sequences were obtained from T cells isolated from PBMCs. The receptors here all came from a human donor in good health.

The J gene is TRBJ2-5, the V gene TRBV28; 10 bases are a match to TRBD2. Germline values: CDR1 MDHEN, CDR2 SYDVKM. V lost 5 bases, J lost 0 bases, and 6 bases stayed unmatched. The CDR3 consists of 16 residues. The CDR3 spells CASSPLLAGYQETQYF. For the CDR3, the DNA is TGTGCCAGCAGTCCACTACTAGCGGGGTACCAAGAGACCCAGTACTTC.

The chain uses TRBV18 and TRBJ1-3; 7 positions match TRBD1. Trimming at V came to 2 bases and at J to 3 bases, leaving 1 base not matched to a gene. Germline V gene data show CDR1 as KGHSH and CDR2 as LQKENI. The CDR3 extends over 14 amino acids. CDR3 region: CASSPDRVGNTIYF. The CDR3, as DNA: TGTGCCAGCTCACCAGACAGGGTTGGAAACACCATATATTTT.

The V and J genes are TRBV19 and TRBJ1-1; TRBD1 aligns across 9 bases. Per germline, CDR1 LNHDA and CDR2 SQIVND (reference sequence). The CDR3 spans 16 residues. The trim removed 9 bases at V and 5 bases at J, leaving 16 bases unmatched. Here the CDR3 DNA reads TGTGCCAGACCGAGGGGGGACAGGGACCTAAGGACTGAAGCTTTCTTT. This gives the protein CARPRGDRDLRTEAFF. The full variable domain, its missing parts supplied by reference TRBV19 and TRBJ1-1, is DGGITQSPKYLFRKEGQNVTLSCEQNLNHDAMYWYRQDPGQGLRLIYYSQIVNDFQKGDIAEGYSVSREKKESFPLTVTSAQKNPTAFYLCARPRGDRDLRTEAFFGQGTRLTVV.

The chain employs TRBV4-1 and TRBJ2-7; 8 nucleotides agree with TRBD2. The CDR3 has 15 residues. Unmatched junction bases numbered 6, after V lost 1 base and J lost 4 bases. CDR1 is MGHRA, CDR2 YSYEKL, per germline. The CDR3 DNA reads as TGCGCCAGCAGCCAAGGCAGCGGGAGTACGTACGAGCAGTACTTC. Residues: CASSQGSGSTYEQYF.

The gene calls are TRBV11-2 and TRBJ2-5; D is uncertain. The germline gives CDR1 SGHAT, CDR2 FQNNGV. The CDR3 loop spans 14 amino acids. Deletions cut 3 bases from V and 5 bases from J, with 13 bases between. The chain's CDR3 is CASSFRMVGETQYF. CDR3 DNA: TGTGCCAGCAGCTTCCGAATGGTCGGGGAGACCCAGTACTTC.

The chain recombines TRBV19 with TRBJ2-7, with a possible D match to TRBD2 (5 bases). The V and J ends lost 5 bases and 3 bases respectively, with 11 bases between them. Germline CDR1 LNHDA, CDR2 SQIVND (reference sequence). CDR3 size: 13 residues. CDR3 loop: CASSHGNNYEQYF. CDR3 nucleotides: TGTGCCAGTAGTCACGGGAATAACTACGAGCAGTACTTC.

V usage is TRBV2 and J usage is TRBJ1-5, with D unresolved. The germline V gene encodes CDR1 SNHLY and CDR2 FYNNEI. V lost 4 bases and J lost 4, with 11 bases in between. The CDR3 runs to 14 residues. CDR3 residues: CASSVERGNQPQHF. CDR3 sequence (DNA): TGTGCCAGCAGTGTGGAACGAGGAAATCAGCCCCAGCATTTT.

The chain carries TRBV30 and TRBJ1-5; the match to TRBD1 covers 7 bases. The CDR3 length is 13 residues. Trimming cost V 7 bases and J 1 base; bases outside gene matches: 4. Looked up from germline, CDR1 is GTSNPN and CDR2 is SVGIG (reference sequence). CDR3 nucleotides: TGTGCCTTGGCAGGGGGGAGCAATCAGCCCCAGCATTTT. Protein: CALAGGSNQPQHF.

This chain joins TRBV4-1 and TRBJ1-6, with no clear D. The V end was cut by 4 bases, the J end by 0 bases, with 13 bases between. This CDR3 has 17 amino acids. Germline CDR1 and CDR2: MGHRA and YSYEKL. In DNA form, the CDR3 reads TGCGCCAGCAGCCCTCTCGACATTATCTCCTATAATTCACCCCTCCACTTT. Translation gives CASSPLDIISYNSPLHF.

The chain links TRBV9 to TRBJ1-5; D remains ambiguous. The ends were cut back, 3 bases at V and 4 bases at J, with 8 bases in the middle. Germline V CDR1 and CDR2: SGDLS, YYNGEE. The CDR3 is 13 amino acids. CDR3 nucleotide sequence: TGTGCCAGCAGCGCGTCCCTGAATCAGCCCCAGCATTTT. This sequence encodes CASSASLNQPQHF.

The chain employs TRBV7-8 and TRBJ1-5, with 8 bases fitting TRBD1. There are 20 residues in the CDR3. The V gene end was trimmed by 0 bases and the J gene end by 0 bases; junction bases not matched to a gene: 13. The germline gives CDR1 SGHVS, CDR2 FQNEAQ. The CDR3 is CASSLAWTGPTTYSNQPQHF. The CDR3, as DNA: TGTGCCAGCAGCTTAGCTTGGACAGGGCCAACTACTTATAGCAATCAGCCCCAGCATTTT.

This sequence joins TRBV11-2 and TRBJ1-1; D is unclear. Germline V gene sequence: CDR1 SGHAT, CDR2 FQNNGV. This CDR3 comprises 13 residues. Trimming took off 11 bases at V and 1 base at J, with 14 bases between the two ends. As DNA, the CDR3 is TGTGCCGCTCGGCGCGGGGAGAACACTGAAGCTTTCTTT. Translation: CAARRGENTEAFF. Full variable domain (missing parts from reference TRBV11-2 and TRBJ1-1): EAGVAQSPRYKIIEKRQSVAFWCNPISGHATLYWYQQILGQGPKLLIQFQNNGVVDDSQLPKDRFSAERLKGVDSTLKIQPAKLEDSAVYLCAARRGENTEAFFGQGTRLTVV.

DNA for the CDR3: TGTGCCAGCAGCTTAGCGCTAGCGGGGGGGACAGATACGCAGTATTTT. Its translation: CASSLALAGGTDTQYF. The chain uses TRBV7-8 and TRBJ2-3; TRBD2 aligns across 12 bases. V was pared by 0 bases and J by 3 bases, with 1 base of the junction left unmatched. Germline assignment: CDR1 SGHVS and CDR2 FQNEAQ. This CDR3 spans 16 amino acids.

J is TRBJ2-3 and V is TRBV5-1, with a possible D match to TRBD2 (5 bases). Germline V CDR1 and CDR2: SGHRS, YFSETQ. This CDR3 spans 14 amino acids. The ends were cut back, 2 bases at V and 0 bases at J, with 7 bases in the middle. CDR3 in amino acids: CASSFSGSTDTQYF. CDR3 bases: TGCGCCAGCAGCTTTTCGGGGAGCACAGATACGCAGTATTTT. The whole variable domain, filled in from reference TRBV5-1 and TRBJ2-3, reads KAGVTQTPRYLIKTRGQQVTLSCSPISGHRSVSWYQQTPGQGLQFLFEYFSETQRNKGNFPGRFSGRQFSNSRSEMNVSTLELGDSALYLCASSFSGSTDTQYFGPGTRLTVL.

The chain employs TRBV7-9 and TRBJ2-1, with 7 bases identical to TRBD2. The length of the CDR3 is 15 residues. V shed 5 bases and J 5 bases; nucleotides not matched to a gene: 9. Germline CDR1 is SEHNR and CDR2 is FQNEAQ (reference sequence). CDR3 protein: CASSPASGENNEQFF. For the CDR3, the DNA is TGTGCCAGCAGCCCAGCCAGCGGGGAGAACAATGAGCAGTTCTTC.